A single sample is the source of the 17 T cell receptor beta chains below, sequenced in a study of identical twins. TCRdb re-analysed the 5' RACE reads in MiXCR, keeping a single row per CDR3 protein. This sample has under 350,000 distinct CDR3 sequences; roughly 8.6% occur once, and the top ten carry approximately 7%. The sample was also reused in another study, on yellow fever vaccine responses in identical twins.

Sequenced sample: CD8+ T cells sorted from blood. These receptors were obtained from a young woman in good health.

This chain joins TRBV19 and TRBJ2-1, with D maybe TRBD1 (6 bases). V lost 4 bases and J 9 bases, leaving 10 bases between the germline ends. The CDR3 is made up of 12 amino acids. Per germline, CDR1 LNHDA and CDR2 SQIVND (reference sequence). The CDR3 loop is CASSTLGGEQFF. In DNA form, the CDR3 reads TGTGCCAGTAGTACATTAGGGGGTGAGCAGTTCTTC.

This clonotype was counted many times. The rearrangement links TRBV7-9 to TRBJ2-7, with 10 bases that match TRBD1. The germline CDR1 and CDR2 sequences are SEHNR and FQNEAQ (reference sequence). The CDR3 runs 21 residues. V was clipped by 3 bases and J by 4 bases; unmatched bases: 24. CDR3 nucleotide sequence: TGTGCCAGCAGCTTTCCATCCACTGTCCCGGGACAGGGGCCGGGCCGGTACGAGCAGTACTTC. Translating gives CASSFPSTVPGQGPGRYEQYF.

This clonotype was seen only a few times. CDR3 sequence reads: CASSRPGTGRGNQPQHF. The CDR3 bases are TGTGCCAGCAGTCGTCCCGGGACAGGGAGGGGCAATCAGCCCCAGCATTTT. The V call is TRBV28, the J call TRBJ1-5, with 9 bases lining up with TRBD1. CDR3 length: 17 amino acids. V shed 5 bases, J shed 2 bases, and the junction held 10 bases outside the gene matches. Per the germline V gene, CDR1 is MDHEN and CDR2 is SYDVKM.

The chain links TRBV12-3 or TRBV12-4 to TRBJ2-1; 8 bases align to TRBD2. This CDR3 is 18 amino acids long. CDR3 protein: CTRSDNTPQRGSYNEQFF. The CDR3 DNA reads TGTACCCGCAGTGACAACACCCCTCAGCGGGGGTCCTACAATGAGCAGTTCTTC.

This clonotype was observed a few times. The genes are TRBV6-5 and TRBJ2-3; no definite D call. The CDR3 has 16 amino acids. V lost 0 bases, J lost 4 bases, and 14 bases lay in between. Germline V gene data show CDR1 as MNHEY and CDR2 as SVGAGI. Written as DNA, the CDR3 is TGTGCCAGCAGTTACTCAAGCGTCCCCCTCGCAGATACGCAGTATTTT. Translated: CASSYSSVPLADTQYF.

V and J are TRBV19 and TRBJ2-7; D ambiguous. Trimming stripped 4 bases from V and 4 bases from J, with 17 bases between. Germline values: CDR1 LNHDA, CDR2 SQIVND (reference sequence). CDR3 size: 15 residues. In nucleotides, the CDR3 is TGTGCCAGTAGTACAACCGGCAGTTCCTTTTACGAGCAGTACTTC. It encodes CASSTTGSSFYEQYF.

This clonotype was counted ten times or more. The gene calls are TRBV3-1 and TRBJ2-5, with 7 bases lining up with TRBD1. V gave up 0 bases and J gave up 5 bases; unmatched junction bases: 9. Per the germline V gene, CDR1 is LGHDT and CDR2 is YNNKEL (reference sequence). The CDR3 has 16 amino acids. The DNA for the CDR3 is TGTGCCAGCAGCCAAGATGTCGGACAGGCCAGCGAGACCCAGTACTTC. It is translated as CASSQDVGQASETQYF.

The sample holds many counts of this clonotype. The chain combines TRBV6-5 with TRBJ2-1; 7 nucleotides agree with TRBD1. J gave up 4 bases and V 2 bases, and 5 bases lay outside the gene matches. The CDR3 runs to 15 residues. CDR1 and CDR2 (germline): MNHEY, SVGAGI. CDR3 protein: CASSYAGGYYNEQFF. Written as DNA, the CDR3 is TGTGCCAGCAGTTACGCAGGGGGTTATTACAATGAGCAGTTCTTC.

The rearrangement links TRBV20-1 to TRBJ2-1; D uncertain. In germline, CDR1 is DFQATT, CDR2 SNEGSKA (reference sequence). This CDR3 is 11 amino acids long. The CDR3 nucleotides are TGCAGCGCCGGTCCCGACAATGAGCAGTTCTTC. Translation gives CSAGPDNEQFF.

This clonotype was counted between two and nine times. CDR3 DNA sequence: TGTGCCAGCAGCGCCGACAGGGAACTAGACCTACTTTACGAGCAGTACTTC. Protein: CASSADRELDLLYEQYF. The chain couples TRBV7-9 to TRBJ2-7, with 7 bases lining up with TRBD1. Germline assignment: CDR1 SEHNR and CDR2 FQNEAQ (reference sequence). The CDR3 consists of 17 residues. J was trimmed by 4 bases and V by 5 bases; bases with no gene match: 17.

The rearrangement uses TRBV12-3 or TRBV12-4 and TRBJ2-3; possibly TRBD1 or TRBD2 for D (6 bases each). Trimming removed 4 bases from V and 0 bases from J, with 17 bases in between. The CDR3 contains 17 residues. The CDR3 here is CASSSPHYGGSTDTQYF. Here the CDR3 DNA reads TGTGCCAGCAGTTCCCCCCACTACGGGGGCAGCACAGATACGCAGTATTTT.

The chain employs TRBV30 and TRBJ2-1; the match to TRBD2 covers 11 bases. The CDR3 has 16 amino acids. V lost 1 base, J lost 3 bases, and 5 bases stayed unmatched. Germline lookup yields CDR1 GTSNPN and CDR2 SVGIG (reference sequence). CDR3 residues: CAWSERTSGRYNEQFF. The CDR3 DNA reads as TGTGCCTGGAGTGAGCGGACTAGCGGGCGCTACAATGAGCAGTTCTTC.

The sample holds many counts of this clonotype. This chain's CDR3 is CASSQSTSGYEQYF. The CDR3 DNA sequence: TGCGCCAGCAGCCAATCGACTAGCGGATACGAGCAGTACTTC. The chain joins TRBV4-3 to TRBJ2-7; 9 positions match TRBD2. The ends lost 2 bases at V and 4 bases at J; junction bases unmatched: 3. The CDR3 totals 14 residues. Germline V CDR1 and CDR2: LGHNA, YSLEER.

The chain carries TRBV7-2 and TRBJ2-1; the D is unclear. The germline V and J ends were trimmed by 5 bases and 0 bases, with 14 bases remaining between them. Germline CDR1 is SGHTA and CDR2 is FQGNSA. This CDR3 spans 16 amino acids. CDR3 DNA: TGTGCCAGCAGCCTTTTTAGTACCAGCTCCTACAATGAGCAGTTCTTC. Translating gives CASSLFSTSSYNEQFF.

This clonotype has a count of ten or more. This chain uses TRBV9 with TRBJ1-2, with D possibly matching TRBD1 (6 bases). The CDR3 extends over 14 amino acids. CDR1 and CDR2 from the germline V gene are SGDLS and YYNGEE. The V end was cut by 3 bases, the J end by 6 bases, with 15 bases between. This CDR3 is CASSALQGRDGYTF. DNA of the CDR3: TGTGCCAGCAGCGCTTTACAGGGCCGCGATGGCTACACCTTC.

In this sample, this clonotype turned up a few times. V and J are TRBV11-2 and TRBJ2-3; 13 bases are a match to TRBD2. The CDR3 is 16 residues long. With 1 base clipped from V and 7 bases from J, the junction kept 5 bases outside the gene matches. Germline values: CDR1 SGHAT, CDR2 FQNNGV. CDR3 in amino acids: CASSLGGLAGVNTQYF. The CDR3 region has the DNA TGTGCCAGCAGCTTAGGTGGACTAGCGGGAGTGAATACGCAGTATTTT.

The chain links TRBV27 to TRBJ1-5, with TRBD1 as a possible D gene (5 bases). Germline CDR1 MNHEY, CDR2 SMNVEV (reference sequence). CDR3 length: 17 amino acids. With 1 base removed from V and 2 bases from J, the gap between germline ends came to 15 bases. CDR3 region: CASSLYEGIARNQPQHF. The CDR3, as DNA: TGTGCCAGCAGTTTATATGAGGGGATAGCCCGCAATCAGCCCCAGCATTTT.